This TCR beta chain stems from a study of blood T cell repertoires in COVID-19. Original processing notes: Estimation of nucleated cell counts was performed using reference gene primer amplification. This table comes from immunoSEQ multiplex PCR, and its TCRdb copy is limited to in-frame clones, with some not included. V, J and clone size are taken as reported in that table, and D and trimming were inferred from the DNA itself. The sample yields just over 300,000 clones, roughly 90% seen once. The Seattle site enrolled patients during active infection and followed them longitudinally. CDR3 size: 14 residues. V was shortened by 1 base and J by 0 bases, with 5 bases between the two germline ends. The germline gives CDR1 LGHDT, CDR2 YNNKEL (reference sequence).

The origin of this receptor is a woman aged 25-40 years with COVID-19, enrolled during active disease. The J gene is TRBJ2-3, the V gene TRBV3-1 (or the pseudogene TRBV3-2); D unclear. Input material: peripheral blood. The CDR3 DNA is TGTGCCAGCAGCCAAGTATCCAGCACAGATACGCAGTATTTT. Translation gives CASSQVSSTDTQYF.